The 4 T cell receptor beta chains below come from one sample, sequenced in a study of CD8 T cells in ankylosing spondylitis. Study outcomes and limitations: Ankylosing spondylitis blood appeared to be characterized by a TCR beta motif of eight or nine highly homologous variants.

TCRdb reprocessed the 5' RACE reads with MiXCR, giving one entry per CDR3 protein. Seen here are 450,000 to 550,000 distinct CDR3 sequences, about 5.7% observed once, and the top ten hold approximately 4%. No antigen has been identified for these receptors. Material for sequencing was blood, either unsorted or a sorted T cell fraction (not recorded which). These receptors all stem from a male donor with ankylosing spondylitis.

This clonotype was seen more than once but under ten times. The rearrangement joins TRBV11-2 to TRBJ2-1, with D perhaps matching TRBD2 (6 bases). V lost 2 bases and J 0 bases, leaving 17 bases between the germline ends. The CDR3 has 18 amino acids. Germline CDR1 SGHAT, CDR2 FQNNGV. The CDR3 nucleotides are TGTGCCAGCAGCTTATTGGGACTCGTTATAAGCTCCTACAATGAGCAGTTCTTC. Protein: CASSLLGLVISSYNEQFF.

This clonotype was seen more than once but under ten times. This chain uses TRBV7-9 with TRBJ1-1; D perhaps matches TRBD1 (6 bases). This CDR3 spans 13 amino acids. V lost 5 bases to trimming and J lost 5 bases, with 12 bases between them. Germline CDR1 SEHNR, CDR2 FQNEAQ (reference sequence). The CDR3 loop reads CASSVNRVTEAFF. The CDR3 DNA is TGTGCCAGCAGCGTTAACAGGGTAACTGAAGCTTTCTTT.

This chain joins TRBV7-2 and TRBJ2-1, with 7 bases lining up with TRBD2. With V trimmed by 5 bases and J by 5 bases, 12 bases remained unmatched. Germline values: CDR1 SGHTA, CDR2 FQGNSA. The CDR3 sequence is 16 residues long. As DNA, the CDR3 is TGTGCCAGCAGCCCATTAGTGTCAGCGGGACACAATGAGCAGTTCTTC. Its protein product is CASSPLVSAGHNEQFF.

The V gene is TRBV20-1, the J gene TRBJ2-3; D gene uncertain. Germline assignment: CDR1 DFQATT and CDR2 SNEGSKA (reference sequence). Trimming took 3 bases from V and 0 from J, leaving 10 bases between them. This CDR3 comprises 14 residues. CDR3 residues: CSASSATSTDTQYF. As DNA, the CDR3 is TGCAGTGCTAGCTCCGCCACTAGCACAGATACGCAGTATTTT.